This TCR beta chain was found in a study of human T cells and chemical hapten exposure. Study overall: Donors were sensitized with 2% DPC on the upper inner arm.

The sample's time point: patch test 2, 6 weeks after DPC sensitization. Treatment described: therapeutic diphenylcyclopropenone sensitization with weekly scalp DPC. Alopecia patients between 18 and 70 years old and suitable for DPC were used as donors. Germline V gene lookup returns CDR1 SGHRS and CDR2 YFSETQ. The CDR3 is 15 amino acids. Comment on this clonotype: At one end, the junction sequence differs from germline, possibly due to a read error.

In TCRdb, the RACE reads were re-called with MiXCR into one record per CDR3 protein. The sample includes 140,000 or so distinct CDR3 sequences, over 9.5% of them seen just once. This specimen consisted of whole blood, obtained in connection with sensitization to the hapten diphenylcyclopropenone (DPC). This chain connects TRBV5-1 to TRBJ1-6; D gene unclear. The source is a woman in her 50s with alopecia areata. Some clones in this sample may be carry-over from other donors' samples. CDR3 protein: CASSGGDFLNSPFHF. DNA for the CDR3: TGCGCCAGCAGCGGCGGAGATTTTTTGAATTCACCCTTCCACTTT.